This T cell receptor (beta chain) appears in the sequencing data of a study of T cell responses to AZD1222 COVID-19 vaccine. Findings and caveats of the study: Donors in the cohort were predominantly white British and more often female, and clonal diversity was possibly underestimated. Repertoire sampling was restricted to post-peak T cell response timepoints.

Sequenced by immunoSEQ multiplex PCR; TCRdb stores in-frame clones only, minus some. Of 99,000 or so clones in the sample, 88% were seen once. As to this clone: Its antigen is as yet unknown.

The V gene lost 6 bases and the J gene lost 5 bases, with 20 bases spanning the gap. Germline CDR1 MNHEY, CDR2 SMNVEV (reference sequence). The CDR3 spans 15 residues. This receptor was identified in an adult in good health. Sample: peripheral blood, taken on day 0 of AZD1222 vaccination. The rearrangement joins TRBV27 to TRBJ2-7; a weak D match, TRBD1 (5 bases). The CDR3 nucleotides are TGTGCCAGCAGCCCACGTCAGGGATTTTCCCACGAGCAGTACTTC. Its protein is CASSPRQGFSHEQYF.